This is a list of T cell receptor beta chains from one sample in a study of Ad26.COV2.S vaccination and SARS-CoV-2 variants. Profiled with immunoSEQ multiplex PCR; TCRdb holds only in-frame clones, not every one. Among about 330,000 clones, almost 90% were seen once, and the ten largest hold roughly 6%. The input for sequencing was peripheral blood, taken in a trial of Ad26.COV2.S vaccine versus placebo. These receptor sequences come from a person aged 18 to 59 who received the Ad26.COV2.S COVID-19 vaccine or a placebo. Both conserved end residues are part of each CDR3. D genes are given only for firm matches. Part of the rows lack a size; the others show once, few, many or a class for expanded clones.

v_call	j_call	clone_size	cdr3_length	d_call	cdr3_nt	cdr3_aa
TRBV12-5	TRBJ2-1	-	17	TRBD2	TGTGCTAGTGGTGCCGGACTAGCGGGAGGGCCGAACAATGAGCAGTTCTTC	CASGAGLAGGPNNEQFF
TRBV29-1	TRBJ2-3	-	13	TRBD2	TGCAGTGCGACTAGCGGGATTGCAGATACGCAGTATTTT	CSATSGIADTQYF
TRBV3-1/TRBV3-2	TRBJ2-7	few	13	-	TGTGCCAGCAGCCAGGGGCTTTACTACGAGCAGTACTTC	CASSQGLYYEQYF
TRBV9	TRBJ1-2	once	12	-	TGTGCCAGCAGCACGACAGTCGAGGGCTACACCTTC	CASSTTVEGYTF
TRBV19	TRBJ1-1	-	14	TRBD1	TGTGCCAGTAGTATAGCCACAGGGGTCACTGAAGCTTTCTTT	CASSIATGVTEAFF
TRBV4-3	TRBJ2-1	-	13	TRBD1	TGCGCCAGCAGCCAGCTACAGGGGGACGAGCAGTTCTTC	CASSQLQGDEQFF
TRBV5-5	TRBJ1-2	-	13	-	TGTGCCAGCAGCTTGGGCGCTAACTATGGCTACACCTTC	CASSLGANYGYTF
TRBV29-1	TRBJ2-1	-	13	TRBD2	TGCAGCGTCAGGACTAGCGGTATCAATGAGCAGTTCTTC	CSVRTSGINEQFF
TRBV28	TRBJ1-1	-	16	TRBD1	TGTGCCAGCAGTTCTCCGCTAGGACAGGGGGGAACTGAAGCTTTCTTT	CASSSPLGQGGTEAFF
TRBV19	TRBJ1-6	-	14	TRBD1	TGTGCCAGTAGTAAAGGACAGGGTATATCACCCCTCCACTTT	CASSKGQGISPLHF
TRBV4-1	TRBJ2-3	-	17	-	TGCGCCAGCAGCCTCGCCCGGGGTTCTTCTAGCACAGATACGCAGTATTTT	CASSLARGSSSTDTQYF
TRBV19	TRBJ2-2	-	18	-	TGTGCCAGTAGTATACTCCAGGGCTATTATTTGAACACCGGGGAGCTGTTTTTT	CASSILQGYYLNTGELFF
TRBV11-3	TRBJ2-1	-	11	-	TGTGCCAGTAAGTTAAGCGGAGAGCAGTTCTTC	CASKLSGEQFF
TRBV6-5	TRBJ1-6	-	13	-	TGTGCCAGCAGTTACCAGGGGAATTCACCCCTCCACTTT	CASSYQGNSPLHF
TRBV6-5	TRBJ1-4	-	15	-	TGTGCCAGTCGAACGGGGGGGGCAACTAATGAAAAACTGTTTTTT	CASRTGGATNEKLFF
TRBV10-3	TRBJ1-1	-	13	-	TGTGCCACCGCGGGACGAGAGAACACTGAAGCTTTCTTT	CATAGRENTEAFF
TRBV6-2/TRBV6-3	TRBJ2-7	-	13	-	TGTGCCAGCAGTTCCGGGACACCCTACGAGCAGTACTTC	CASSSGTPYEQYF